These 27 T cell receptor beta chains were sequenced from one sample in a study of cytomegalovirus exposure and HLA in healthy donors. A multiplex PCR was run with 60 Vbeta primers and 13 Jbeta primers. Some clones are missing from TCRdb's copy, which holds only in-frame ones; the method was immunoSEQ multiplex PCR. The table includes 180,000 or so clones, approximately 85% detected once. The sample comprised PBMCs. These TCRs come from a man between 18 and 29 years old in good health and CMV-seropositive.

This chain uses TRBV2 with TRBJ2-2, with 9 bases aligning to TRBD2. The CDR3 runs 19 residues. V was pared by 8 bases and J by 3 bases, with 19 bases of the junction left unmatched. In germline, CDR1 is SNHLY, CDR2 FYNNEI. The DNA for the CDR3 is TGTGCCAGCTTCGGGCTAGCGGGGATTCAACGCCTGGACACCGGGGAGCTGTTTTTT. Its protein is CASFGLAGIQRLDTGELFF.

The chain uses TRBV7-2 and TRBJ2-5; no firm D call. V lost 2 bases to trimming and J lost 3 bases, with 10 bases between them. The CDR3 consists of 14 residues. Germline CDR1 is SGHTA and CDR2 is FQGNSA. The DNA for the CDR3 is TGTGCCAGCAGCTTATCCTCGGTTGAAGAGACCCAGTACTTC. It yields the protein CASSLSSVEETQYF.

This rearrangement joins TRBV4-2 to TRBJ2-1; 13 bases map to TRBD2. Germline V gives CDR1 LGHNA, CDR2 YNFKEQ. V gave up 2 bases and J gave up 9 bases; unmatched junction bases: 7. This CDR3 region has 16 residues. The CDR3 DNA sequence: TGTGCCAGCAGCCAAACTAGCGGGGGGGCCGATATTGAGCAGTTCTTC. It encodes CASSQTSGGADIEQFF.

The chain links TRBV11-2 to TRBJ1-2; 9 nucleotides align to TRBD1. CDR3 length: 15 amino acids. Trimming removed 5 bases from V and 1 base from J; junction bases left unmatched: 5. Per germline, CDR1 SGHAT and CDR2 FQNNGV. DNA for the CDR3: TGTGCCAGCAGCGGCCGGGACAGGGTTAACTATGGCTACACCTTC. Translation: CASSGRDRVNYGYTF.

The chain employs TRBV7-2 and TRBJ1-2; TRBD1 matches at 9 bases. Per the germline V gene, CDR1 is SGHTA and CDR2 is FQGNSA. V lost 5 bases, J lost 6 bases, and 10 bases stayed unmatched. The CDR3 sequence is 15 residues long. Here the CDR3 reads CASSRTQGASDGYTF. CDR3 bases: TGTGCCAGCAGCAGAACACAGGGGGCGTCTGATGGCTACACCTTC.

This chain links TRBV6-4 with TRBJ2-5; tentative D call: TRBD2 (5 bases). The germline CDR1 and CDR2 sequences are MRHNA and SNTAGT. With 7 bases removed from V and 0 bases from J, the gap between germline ends came to 15 bases. The CDR3 is 15 residues long. CDR3 DNA sequence: TGTGCCAGCATTACTAGTGGGTCGTACCAAGAGACCCAGTACTTC. Translating it yields CASITSGSYQETQYF.

The genes are TRBV19 and TRBJ1-6; D may be TRBD1 (5 bases). The CDR3 is made up of 14 amino acids. In germline, CDR1 is LNHDA, CDR2 SQIVND (reference sequence). V lost 5 bases and J 6 bases, leaving 11 bases between the germline ends. CDR3 residues: CASSGTGGNSPLHF. CDR3 bases: TGTGCCAGTAGTGGCACGGGGGGTAATTCACCCCTCCACTTT.

This sequence joins TRBV4-3 and TRBJ1-2, with 7 bases identical to TRBD1. V was pared by 2 bases and J by 8 bases, with 5 bases of the junction left unmatched. The V gene's germline CDR1 is LGHNA and CDR2 YSLEER. The CDR3 length is 13 residues. The CDR3 sequence: CASSQTRGVGYTF. CDR3 coding DNA: TGCGCCAGCAGCCAAACCAGGGGGGTCGGCTACACCTTC.

The CDR3 protein is CASSQVGGYTEAFF. As DNA, the CDR3 is TGTGCCAGCAGCCAAGTGGGGGGGTACACTGAAGCTTTCTTT. The V call is TRBV14, the J call TRBJ1-1; tentative D call: TRBD1 (5 bases). CDR1 SGHDN and CDR2 FVKESK come from the germline V gene. This CDR3 contains 14 residues. The ends were cut back, 1 base at V and 3 bases at J, with 9 bases in the middle.

The V call is TRBV5-4, the J call TRBJ1-2, with 7 bases fitting TRBD1. CDR1 and CDR2 from the germline V gene are SGHNT and YYREEE (reference sequence). The CDR3 consists of 16 residues. V lost 0 bases and J lost 8; bases outside the gene matches: 13. The CDR3 coding sequence is TGTGCCAGCAGCTTGGCCGCGACAGGGAGCCTAAGGGGCTACACCTTC. Translated, it gives CASSLAATGSLRGYTF.

A single count supports this clone. The chain uses TRBV2 and TRBJ2-2; TRBD2 might be the D (5 bases). This CDR3 is built from 17 residues. Germline V gives CDR1 SNHLY, CDR2 FYNNEI. The V and J ends lost 6 bases and 3 bases respectively, with 20 bases between them. The CDR3 loop reads CASRERSAAVDTGELFF. The CDR3 nucleotides read TGTGCCAGCAGGGAAAGGTCCGCAGCGGTGGACACCGGGGAGCTGTTTTTT.

V is TRBV15 and J is TRBJ2-5, with 11 bases fitting TRBD2. The CDR3 is 17 amino acids. Trimming removed 0 bases from V and 14 bases from J; junction bases left unmatched: 17. CDR1 and CDR2 (germline): LNHNV, YYDKDF (reference sequence). CDR3 DNA sequence: TGTGCCACCAGCAGAGATTTTCCTAGCGGGGGGTCAGCCTACGGCTACTTC. Protein: CATSRDFPSGGSAYGYF.

Written as DNA, the CDR3 is TGTGCCAGCAGCTTGCAAACGGGACAGGGGATGCATGAGCAGTTCTTC. This gives the protein CASSLQTGQGMHEQFF. The genes are TRBV12-1 and TRBJ2-1; TRBD1 reflects the table's D call only, with no check against the DNA. TRBV12-1 is a listed pseudogene. This CDR3 is built from 16 residues.

The chain recombines TRBV9 with TRBJ2-7; 8 positions agree with TRBD2. In germline, CDR1 is SGDLS, CDR2 YYNGEE. Trimming cost V 3 bases and J 7 bases; bases outside gene matches: 3. This CDR3 is 12 amino acids long. CDR3 amino acids: CASSDRGGEQYF. CDR3 bases: TGTGCCAGCAGCGACCGCGGGGGGGAGCAGTACTTC.

The chain joins TRBV7-9 to TRBJ2-2; no clear D. The CDR3 has 16 residues. V shed 0 bases and J shed 4 bases, with 12 bases lying between them. Germline loops: CDR1 SEHNR, CDR2 FQNEAQ (reference sequence). CDR3 sequence: CASSLALLGRTGELFF. Here the CDR3 DNA reads TGTGCCAGCAGCTTAGCGCTTCTGGGCCGCACCGGGGAGCTGTTTTTT.

V usage is TRBV28 and J usage is TRBJ2-7; 8 bases line up with TRBD1. There are 15 residues in the CDR3. After removal of 7 bases from V and 5 bases from J, the junction contained 13 bases not matched to a gene. The V gene's germline CDR1 is MDHEN and CDR2 SYDVKM. The chain's CDR3 is CASTRTRTGSDEQYF. The CDR3 nucleotides read TGTGCCAGCACCCGAACTCGGACAGGGTCCGACGAGCAGTACTTC.

V and J are TRBV9 and TRBJ1-1, with unresolved D. V was cut by 2 bases and J by 10 bases, with 18 bases left in between. Germline CDR1 SGDLS, CDR2 YYNGEE. The CDR3 covers 14 residues. The CDR3 reads CASSVALTPSGAFF. The CDR3 region has the DNA TGTGCCAGCAGCGTTGCCTTAACCCCCAGTGGAGCTTTCTTT.

The chain employs TRBV9 and TRBJ1-3, with D possibly matching TRBD1 (6 bases). Trimming took off 4 bases at V and 0 bases at J, with 14 bases between the two ends. CDR3 size: 16 residues. Germline V gene lookup returns CDR1 SGDLS and CDR2 YYNGEE. The CDR3 DNA reads TGTGCCAGCAGCCCAACCCGGGACAACTCTGGAAACACCATATATTTT. Residues: CASSPTRDNSGNTIYF.

The chain joins TRBV6-5 to TRBJ2-2, with D possibly matching TRBD1 (6 bases). Germline loops: CDR1 MNHEY, CDR2 SVGAGI. V lost 6 bases and J 8 bases, leaving 10 bases between the germline ends. The CDR3 extends over 12 amino acids. CDR3 loop: CASRLTGGELFF. The CDR3 nucleotides read TGTGCCAGCAGACTCACAGGGGGGGAGCTGTTTTTT.

The V call is TRBV6-6, the J call TRBJ2-7; D is possibly TRBD1 (5 bases). In germline, CDR1 is MNHNY, CDR2 SVGAGI (reference sequence). The CDR3 sequence is 12 residues long. V was trimmed by 8 bases and J by 2 bases, leaving 10 bases between them. The CDR3 sequence is CASLGAPYEQYF. The CDR3 region has the DNA TGTGCCAGCTTAGGGGCGCCCTACGAGCAGTACTTC.

CDR3 protein: CSVGPGKDYGYTF. The CDR3 bases are TGCAGCGTTGGGCCAGGGAAGGACTATGGCTACACCTTC. The chain couples TRBV29-1 to TRBJ1-2, with a tentative D call TRBD1 (5 bases). V was pared by 4 bases and J by 3 bases, with 12 bases between. The CDR3 has 13 amino acids. Per the germline V gene, CDR1 is SQVTM and CDR2 is ANQGSEA. Full variable domain (outside the CDR3, taken from reference TRBV29-1 and TRBJ1-2): SAVISQKPSRDICQRGTSLTIQCQVDSQVTMMFWYRQQPGQSLTLIATANQGSEATYESGFVIDKFPISRPNLTFSTLTVSNMSPEDSSIYLCSVGPGKDYGYTFGSGTRLTVV.

The V gene is TRBV12-5, the J gene TRBJ2-3, with TRBD1 as a possible D gene (6 bases). Germline V gene lookup returns CDR1 LGHNT and CDR2 FRNRAP. V was trimmed by 7 bases and J by 1 base, leaving 12 bases between them. The CDR3 is 14 residues long. The CDR3 DNA reads as TGTGCTAGTGACCCAGGGGACCGCACAGATACGCAGTATTTT. Translated, it gives CASDPGDRTDTQYF.

V gene TRBV4-2 combines with J gene TRBJ1-4; 9 nucleotides match TRBD1. CDR1 is LGHNA and CDR2 is YNFKEQ in the germline V gene. V lost 0 bases, J lost 10 bases, and 6 bases stayed unmatched. The length of the CDR3 is 15 residues. CDR3 nucleotide sequence: TGTGCCAGCAGCCAAGATAGAACAGGGGGCGGAAAACTGTTTTTT. Protein: CASSQDRTGGGKLFF.

V and J are TRBV7-3 and TRBJ1-1; maybe TRBD1 (5 bases). The V gene lost 4 bases and the J gene lost 0 bases, with 18 bases spanning the gap. Germline V gene sequence: CDR1 SGHTA, CDR2 FQGTGA. The CDR3 has 17 residues. CDR3: CASSWAGDLPMNTEAFF. CDR3 nucleotide sequence: TGTGCCAGCAGCTGGGCGGGGGATCTCCCTATGAACACTGAAGCTTTCTTT.

This CDR3 is CASSQESSEKLFF. Written as DNA, the CDR3 is TGCGCCAGCAGCCAAGAGAGTAGTGAAAAACTGTTTTTT. V is TRBV4-3 and J is TRBJ1-4; unclear D gene. V lost 0 bases, J lost 7 bases, and 6 bases lay in between. CDR1 LGHNA and CDR2 YSLEER come from the germline V gene. This CDR3 contains 13 residues.

This chain connects TRBV18 to TRBJ1-2, with 10 positions matching TRBD1. This CDR3 is 15 amino acids long. V lost 3 bases, J lost 2 bases, and 3 bases stayed unmatched. Germline loops: CDR1 KGHSH, CDR2 LQKENI. The CDR3 nucleotides read TGTGCCAGCTCACCGCCGGACAGGGGGAACTATGGCTACACCTTC. Protein sequence: CASSPPDRGNYGYTF.

This rearrangement joins TRBV7-3 to TRBJ2-1, with D maybe TRBD2 (6 bases). The CDR3 totals 13 residues. V lost 7 bases to trimming and J lost 6 bases, with 13 bases between them. Germline-derived CDR1 and CDR2 are SGHTA and FQGTGA. The CDR3 DNA is TGTGCCAGCACTCCTTCGGGACTCAATGAGCAGTTCTTC. Its translation: CASTPSGLNEQFF.